This TCR beta chain came from a study of CD8 T cells in Susac syndrome. The CD8+ and CD4+ T cells were isolated magnetically using a negative isolation approach, whereas the TEMRA cells were enriched by FACS. The CDR3 is 17 amino acids. Deletions cut 5 bases from V and 1 base from J, with 19 bases between. RNA in amounts of about 0.5 to 1 ug was reverse transcribed with random hexamers. Amplification of TCR beta CDR3 used immunoSEQ multiplex PCR across 54 Vbeta and 13 Jbeta. TCRdb called the immunoSEQ multiplex PCR reads again in MiXCR, with one record for every CDR3 protein. The top ten hold about 0.1% of the sample, which has approximately 190,000 distinct CDR3 sequences, 80% to 95% seen once.

This chain uses TRBV12-3 or TRBV12-4 with TRBJ2-3; D call uncertain. The source is a human donor in good health. The specimen was CD4+ T cells from PBMCs. CDR3 amino acids: CASSHLTSIDGTDTQYF. The CDR3 nucleotides read TGTGCCAGCAGTCACCTAACAAGCATTGATGGCACAGATACGCAGTATTTT.